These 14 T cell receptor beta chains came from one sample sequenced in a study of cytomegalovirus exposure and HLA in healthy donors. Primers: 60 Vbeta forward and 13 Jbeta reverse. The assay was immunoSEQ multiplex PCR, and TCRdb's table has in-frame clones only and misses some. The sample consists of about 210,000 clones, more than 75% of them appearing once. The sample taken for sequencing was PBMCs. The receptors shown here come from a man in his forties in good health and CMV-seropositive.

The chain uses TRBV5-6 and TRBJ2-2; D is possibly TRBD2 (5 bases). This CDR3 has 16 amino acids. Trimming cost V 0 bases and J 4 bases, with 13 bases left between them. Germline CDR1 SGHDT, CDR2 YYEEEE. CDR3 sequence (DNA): TGTGCCAGCAGCTTGGTAGAACGGGGTGGCACCGGGGAGCTGTTTTTT. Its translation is CASSLVERGGTGELFF.

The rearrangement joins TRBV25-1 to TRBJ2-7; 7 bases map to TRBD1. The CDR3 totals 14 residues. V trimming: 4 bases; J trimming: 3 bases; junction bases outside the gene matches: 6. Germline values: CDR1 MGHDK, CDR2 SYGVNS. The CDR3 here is CASSGQGRGYEQYF. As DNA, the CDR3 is TGTGCCAGCAGTGGACAGGGAAGAGGCTACGAGCAGTACTTC.

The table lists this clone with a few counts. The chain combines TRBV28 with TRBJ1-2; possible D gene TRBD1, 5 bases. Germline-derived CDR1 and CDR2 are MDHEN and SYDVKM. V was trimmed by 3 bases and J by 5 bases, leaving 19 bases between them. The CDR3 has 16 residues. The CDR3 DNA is TGTGCCAGCAGTTTGGTGGGCGGCAGGGCTGGGTATGGCTACACCTTC. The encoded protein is CASSLVGGRAGYGYTF.

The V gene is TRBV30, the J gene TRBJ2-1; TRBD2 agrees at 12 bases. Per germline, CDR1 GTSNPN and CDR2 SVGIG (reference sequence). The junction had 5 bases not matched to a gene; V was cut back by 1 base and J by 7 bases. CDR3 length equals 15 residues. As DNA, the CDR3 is TGTGCCTGGAGTGCTAGCGGGAGGGTAGGGAATGAGCAGTTCTTC. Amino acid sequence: CAWSASGRVGNEQFF.

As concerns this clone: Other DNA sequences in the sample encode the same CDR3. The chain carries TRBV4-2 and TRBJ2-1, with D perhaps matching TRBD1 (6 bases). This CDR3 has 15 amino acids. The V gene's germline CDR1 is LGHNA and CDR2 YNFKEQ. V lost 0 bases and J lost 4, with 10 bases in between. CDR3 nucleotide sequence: TGTGCCAGCAGCCAAGACAGGGGCGCGTACAATGAGCAGTTCTTC. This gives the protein CASSQDRGAYNEQFF.

CDR3 nucleotide sequence: TGTGCCAGTAGTCCCGGGACAGGGTCCTATGGCTACACCTTC. As protein: CASSPGTGSYGYTF. This rearrangement joins TRBV19 to TRBJ1-2, with TRBD1 matching 9 bases. CDR3 length: 14 residues. Germline assignment: CDR1 LNHDA and CDR2 SQIVND (reference sequence). V shed 5 bases, J shed 4 bases, and the junction held 5 bases outside the gene matches.

The CDR3 DNA sequence: TGCAGCGCCCCAGACGGGGATGAGCAGTTCTTC. As protein: CSAPDGDEQFF. V gene TRBV29-1 combines with J gene TRBJ2-1; D possibly corresponds to TRBD2 (5 bases). This CDR3 is built from 11 residues. V lost 7 bases, J lost 8 bases, and 12 bases lay in between. Germline V gene lookup returns CDR1 SQVTM and CDR2 ANQGSEA.

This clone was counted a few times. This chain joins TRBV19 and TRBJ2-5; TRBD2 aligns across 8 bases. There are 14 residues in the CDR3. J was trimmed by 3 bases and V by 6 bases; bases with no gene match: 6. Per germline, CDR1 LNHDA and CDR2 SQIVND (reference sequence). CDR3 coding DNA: TGTGCCAGTAGCCACGGGAGGGCGAAAGAGACCCAGTACTTC. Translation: CASSHGRAKETQYF.

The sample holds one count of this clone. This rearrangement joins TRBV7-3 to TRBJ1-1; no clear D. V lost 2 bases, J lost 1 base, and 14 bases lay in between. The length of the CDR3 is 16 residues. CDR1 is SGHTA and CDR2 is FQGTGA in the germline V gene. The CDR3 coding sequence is TGTGCCAGCAGCTTAGCCTCTTTACGGAGGAACACTGAAGCTTTCTTT. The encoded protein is CASSLASLRRNTEAFF.

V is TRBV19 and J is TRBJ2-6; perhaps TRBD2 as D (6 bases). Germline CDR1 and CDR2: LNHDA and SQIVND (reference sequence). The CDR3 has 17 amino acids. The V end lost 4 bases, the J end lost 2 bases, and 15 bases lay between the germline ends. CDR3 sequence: CASSTGGMVAGANVLTF. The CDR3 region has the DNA TGTGCCAGTAGTACTGGGGGGATGGTTGCTGGGGCCAACGTCCTGACTTTC.

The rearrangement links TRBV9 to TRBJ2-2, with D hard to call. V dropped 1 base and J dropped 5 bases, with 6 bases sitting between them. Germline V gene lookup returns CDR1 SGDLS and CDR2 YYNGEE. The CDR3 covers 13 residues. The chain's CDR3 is CASSVQRTGELFF. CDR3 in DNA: TGTGCCAGCAGCGTACAGAGGACCGGGGAGCTGTTTTTT.

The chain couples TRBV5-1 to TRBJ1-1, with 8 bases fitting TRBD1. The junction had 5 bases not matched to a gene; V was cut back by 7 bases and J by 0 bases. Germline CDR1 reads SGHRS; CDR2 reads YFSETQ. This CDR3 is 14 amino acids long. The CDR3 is CASYSTGVNTEAFF. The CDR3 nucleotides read TGCGCCAGCTACTCGACAGGGGTGAACACTGAAGCTTTCTTT.

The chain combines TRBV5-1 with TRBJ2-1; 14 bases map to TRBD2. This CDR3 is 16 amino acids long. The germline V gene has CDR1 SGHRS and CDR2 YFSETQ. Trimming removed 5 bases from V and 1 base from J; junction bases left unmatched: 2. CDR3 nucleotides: TGCGCCAGCAGGGGGACTAGCGGGAGTTCCTACAATGAGCAGTTCTTC. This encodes CASRGTSGSSYNEQFF.

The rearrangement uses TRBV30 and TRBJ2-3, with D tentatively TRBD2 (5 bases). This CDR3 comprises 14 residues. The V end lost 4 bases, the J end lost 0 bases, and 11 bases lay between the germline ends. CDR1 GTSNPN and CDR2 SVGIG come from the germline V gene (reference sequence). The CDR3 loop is CAWKEAASTDTQYF. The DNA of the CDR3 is TGTGCCTGGAAGGAGGCGGCTAGCACAGATACGCAGTATTTT.